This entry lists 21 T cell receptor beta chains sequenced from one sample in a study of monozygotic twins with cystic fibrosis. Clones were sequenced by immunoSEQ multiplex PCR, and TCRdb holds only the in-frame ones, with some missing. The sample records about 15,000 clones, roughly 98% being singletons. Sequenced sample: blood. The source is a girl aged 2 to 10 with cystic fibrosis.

This CDR3 reads CASSGTMAPGELFF. CDR3 sequence (DNA): TGTGCCAGCAGTGGGACTATGGCGCCCGGGGAGCTGTTTTTT. The genes are TRBV2 and TRBJ2-2, with D possibly being TRBD2 (6 bases). V lost 4 bases and J 6 bases, leaving 12 bases between the germline ends. This CDR3 comprises 14 residues. CDR1 is SNHLY, CDR2 FYNNEI, per germline.

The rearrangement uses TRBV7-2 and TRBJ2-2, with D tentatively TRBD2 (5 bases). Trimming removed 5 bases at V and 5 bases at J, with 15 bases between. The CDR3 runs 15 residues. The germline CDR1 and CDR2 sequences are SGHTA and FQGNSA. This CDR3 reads CASSPTARLTGELFF. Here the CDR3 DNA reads TGTGCCAGCAGCCCCACAGCCAGACTAACCGGGGAGCTGTTTTTT.

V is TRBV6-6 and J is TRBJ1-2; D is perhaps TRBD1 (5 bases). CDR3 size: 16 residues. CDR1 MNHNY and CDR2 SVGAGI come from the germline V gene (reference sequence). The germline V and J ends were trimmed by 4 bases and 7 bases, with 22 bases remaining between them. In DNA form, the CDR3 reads TGTGCCAGCAGTTCCGTTCTCCGGGACGGTTCTATTGGCTACACCTTC. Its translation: CASSSVLRDGSIGYTF.

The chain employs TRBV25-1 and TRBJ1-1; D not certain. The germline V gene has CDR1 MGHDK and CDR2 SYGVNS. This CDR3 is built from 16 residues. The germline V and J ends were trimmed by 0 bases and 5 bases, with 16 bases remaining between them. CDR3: CASSEYPVGGKTEAFF. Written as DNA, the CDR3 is TGTGCCAGCAGTGAATATCCGGTTGGAGGGAAAACTGAAGCTTTCTTT.

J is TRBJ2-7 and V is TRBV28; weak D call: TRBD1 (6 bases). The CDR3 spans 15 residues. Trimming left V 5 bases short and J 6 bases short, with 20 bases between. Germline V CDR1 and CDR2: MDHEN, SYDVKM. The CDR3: CASSIRTAPLSEQYF. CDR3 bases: TGTGCCAGCAGTATTAGGACAGCTCCCCTATCCGAGCAGTACTTC.

The CDR3, as DNA: TGTGCCAGCAGTTCCTCCTTCAGGGACACTGAAGCTTTCTTT. Its translation is CASSSSFRDTEAFF. The V call is TRBV6-5, the J call TRBJ1-1, with a tentative D call TRBD1 (5 bases). The CDR3 totals 14 residues. CDR1 is MNHEY, CDR2 SVGAGI, per germline. Trimming took 4 bases from V and 3 from J, leaving 12 bases between them.

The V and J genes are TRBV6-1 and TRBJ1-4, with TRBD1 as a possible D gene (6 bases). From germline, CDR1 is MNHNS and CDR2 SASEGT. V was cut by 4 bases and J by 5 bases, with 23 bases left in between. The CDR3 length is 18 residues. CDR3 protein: CASSGPIIDRSSNEKLFF. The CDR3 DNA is TGTGCCAGCAGTGGACCGATAATTGACAGGTCGTCGAATGAAAAACTGTTTTTT.

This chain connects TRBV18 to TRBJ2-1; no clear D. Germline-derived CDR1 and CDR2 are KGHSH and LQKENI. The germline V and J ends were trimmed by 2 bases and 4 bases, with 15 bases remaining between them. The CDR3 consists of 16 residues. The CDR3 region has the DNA TGTGCCAGCTCACCAGTTGAGAAGGGAACATACAATGAGCAGTTCTTC. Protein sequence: CASSPVEKGTYNEQFF.

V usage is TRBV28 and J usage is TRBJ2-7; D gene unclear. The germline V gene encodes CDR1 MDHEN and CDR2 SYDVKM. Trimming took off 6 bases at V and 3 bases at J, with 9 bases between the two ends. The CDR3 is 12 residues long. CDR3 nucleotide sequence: TGTGCCAGCAGCTCCCGCCTCTACGAGCAGTACTTC. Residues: CASSSRLYEQYF.

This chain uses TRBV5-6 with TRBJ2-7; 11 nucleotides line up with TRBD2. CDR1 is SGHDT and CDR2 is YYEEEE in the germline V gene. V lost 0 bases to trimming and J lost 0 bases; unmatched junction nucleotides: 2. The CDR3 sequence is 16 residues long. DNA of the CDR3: TGTGCCAGCAGCTTGGGACTAGCGGGAAGCTCCTACGAGCAGTACTTC. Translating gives CASSLGLAGSSYEQYF.

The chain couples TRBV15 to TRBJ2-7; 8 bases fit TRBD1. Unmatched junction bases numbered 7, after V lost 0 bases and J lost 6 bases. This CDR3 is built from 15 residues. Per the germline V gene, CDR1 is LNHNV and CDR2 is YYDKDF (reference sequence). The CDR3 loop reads CATSRDWDRPIEQYF. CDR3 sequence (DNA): TGTGCCACCAGCAGAGATTGGGACAGGCCTATCGAGCAGTACTTC.

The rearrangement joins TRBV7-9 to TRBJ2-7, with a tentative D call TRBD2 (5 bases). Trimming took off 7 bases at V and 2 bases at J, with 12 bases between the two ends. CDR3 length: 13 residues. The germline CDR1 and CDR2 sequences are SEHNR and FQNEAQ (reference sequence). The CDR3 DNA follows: TGTGCCAGCATGCACGGGATCCCCTACGAGCAGTACTTC. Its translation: CASMHGIPYEQYF.

Written as DNA, the CDR3 is TGTGCCAGCAGTGAGGGACTAGCGGTTTACAATGAGCAGTTCTTC. Protein: CASSEGLAVYNEQFF. The rearrangement uses TRBV2 and TRBJ2-1; 11 bases map to TRBD2. The CDR3 is 15 residues long. Germline CDR1 and CDR2: SNHLY and FYNNEI. V was clipped by 3 bases and J by 4 bases; unmatched bases: 2.

CDR3 sequence (DNA): TGTGCCAGCAGCGCGTTAGGGGGCCCACTCTCTGGGGCCAACGTCCTGACTTTC. It encodes CASSALGGPLSGANVLTF. The chain uses TRBV14 and TRBJ2-6; 7 nucleotides agree with TRBD1. J was trimmed by 0 bases and V by 5 bases; bases with no gene match: 10. Germline CDR1 reads SGHDN; CDR2 reads FVKESK. CDR3 size: 18 residues. The full variable domain, completed using reference TRBV14 and TRBJ2-6, is EAGVTQFPSHSVIEKGQTVTLRCDPISGHDNLYWYRRVMGKEIKFLLHFVKESKQDESGMPNNRFLAERTGGTYSTLKVQPAELEDSGVYFCASSALGGPLSGANVLTFGAGSRLTVL.

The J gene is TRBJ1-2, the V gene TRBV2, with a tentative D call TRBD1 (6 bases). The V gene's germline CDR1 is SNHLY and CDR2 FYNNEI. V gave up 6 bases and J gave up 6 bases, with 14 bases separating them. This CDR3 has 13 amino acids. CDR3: CASRNTGRHGYTF. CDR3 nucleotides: TGTGCCAGCAGAAATACAGGGCGCCATGGCTACACCTTC.

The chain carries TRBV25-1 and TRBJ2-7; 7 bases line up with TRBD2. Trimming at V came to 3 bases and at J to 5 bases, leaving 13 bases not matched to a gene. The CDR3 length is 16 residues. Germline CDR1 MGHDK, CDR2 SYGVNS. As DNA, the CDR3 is TGTGCCAGCAGTGATCAAGGGGAGGGAGTGAAGAACGAGCAGTACTTC. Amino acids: CASSDQGEGVKNEQYF.

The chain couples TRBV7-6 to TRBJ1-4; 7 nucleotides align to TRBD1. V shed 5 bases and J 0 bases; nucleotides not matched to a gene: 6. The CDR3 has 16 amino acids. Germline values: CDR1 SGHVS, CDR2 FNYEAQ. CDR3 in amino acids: CASSRGQTATNEKLFF. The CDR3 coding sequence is TGTGCCAGCAGCAGGGGACAGACTGCAACTAATGAAAAACTGTTTTTT.

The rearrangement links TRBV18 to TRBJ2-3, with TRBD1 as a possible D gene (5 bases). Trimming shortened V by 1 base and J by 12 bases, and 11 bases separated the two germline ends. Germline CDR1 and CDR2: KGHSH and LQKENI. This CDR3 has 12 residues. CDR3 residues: CASSPQQGTQYF. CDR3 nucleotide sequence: TGTGCCAGCTCACCACAGCAGGGTACACAGTATTTT. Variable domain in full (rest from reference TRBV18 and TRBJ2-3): NAGVMQNPRHLVRRRGQEARLRCSPMKGHSHVYWYRQLPEEGLKFMVYLQKENIIDESGMPKERFSAEFPKEGPSILRIQQVVRGDSAAYFCASSPQQGTQYFGPGTRLTVL.

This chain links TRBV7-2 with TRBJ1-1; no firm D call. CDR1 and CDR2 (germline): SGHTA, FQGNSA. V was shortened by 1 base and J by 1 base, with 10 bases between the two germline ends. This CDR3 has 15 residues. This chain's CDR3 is CASSLDGGGNTEAFF. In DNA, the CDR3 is TGTGCCAGCAGCTTAGATGGCGGTGGGAACACTGAAGCTTTCTTT.

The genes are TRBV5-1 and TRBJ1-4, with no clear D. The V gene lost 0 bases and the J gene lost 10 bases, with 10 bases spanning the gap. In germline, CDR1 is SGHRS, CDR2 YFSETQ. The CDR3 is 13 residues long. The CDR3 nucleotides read TGCGCCAGCAGCTTGGGGACTGTTGGAAAACTGTTTTTT. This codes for CASSLGTVGKLFF. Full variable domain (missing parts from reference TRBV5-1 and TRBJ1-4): KAGVTQTPRYLIKTRGQQVTLSCSPISGHRSVSWYQQTPGQGLQFLFEYFSETQRNKGNFPGRFSGRQFSNSRSEMNVSTLELGDSALYLCASSLGTVGKLFFGSGTQLSVL.

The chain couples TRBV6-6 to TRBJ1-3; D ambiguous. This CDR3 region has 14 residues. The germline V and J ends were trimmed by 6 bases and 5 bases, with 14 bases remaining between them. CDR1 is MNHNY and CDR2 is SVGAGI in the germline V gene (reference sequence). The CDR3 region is CASSHDVQRNTIYF. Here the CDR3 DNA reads TGTGCCAGCAGCCACGATGTTCAGAGAAACACCATATATTTT.